What follows is one T cell receptor (beta chain) and its context. This sample was included in a study of CD8 T cells in Susac syndrome. cDNA came from about 0.46 to 1 ug RNA primed by random hexamers. TCRdb called the immunoSEQ multiplex PCR reads again in MiXCR, with one record for every CDR3 protein. Of about 190,000 distinct CDR3 sequences listed, nearly 97% were seen once; the top ten hold 0.09% to 0.1%. The CDR3 extends over 15 amino acids. V lost 4 bases and J lost 2; bases outside the gene matches: 5. Germline CDR1 and CDR2: LGHNA and YNFKEQ. The genes are TRBV4-2 and TRBJ2-3; 8 nucleotides line up with TRBD2. This clonotype originated in a human donor with Susac syndrome. Input material: CD4+ T cells from PBMCs. CDR3 amino acids: CASSRLAGITDTQYF. The DNA for the CDR3 is TGTGCCAGCAGCCGCTTAGCGGGGATCACAGATACGCAGTATTTT.